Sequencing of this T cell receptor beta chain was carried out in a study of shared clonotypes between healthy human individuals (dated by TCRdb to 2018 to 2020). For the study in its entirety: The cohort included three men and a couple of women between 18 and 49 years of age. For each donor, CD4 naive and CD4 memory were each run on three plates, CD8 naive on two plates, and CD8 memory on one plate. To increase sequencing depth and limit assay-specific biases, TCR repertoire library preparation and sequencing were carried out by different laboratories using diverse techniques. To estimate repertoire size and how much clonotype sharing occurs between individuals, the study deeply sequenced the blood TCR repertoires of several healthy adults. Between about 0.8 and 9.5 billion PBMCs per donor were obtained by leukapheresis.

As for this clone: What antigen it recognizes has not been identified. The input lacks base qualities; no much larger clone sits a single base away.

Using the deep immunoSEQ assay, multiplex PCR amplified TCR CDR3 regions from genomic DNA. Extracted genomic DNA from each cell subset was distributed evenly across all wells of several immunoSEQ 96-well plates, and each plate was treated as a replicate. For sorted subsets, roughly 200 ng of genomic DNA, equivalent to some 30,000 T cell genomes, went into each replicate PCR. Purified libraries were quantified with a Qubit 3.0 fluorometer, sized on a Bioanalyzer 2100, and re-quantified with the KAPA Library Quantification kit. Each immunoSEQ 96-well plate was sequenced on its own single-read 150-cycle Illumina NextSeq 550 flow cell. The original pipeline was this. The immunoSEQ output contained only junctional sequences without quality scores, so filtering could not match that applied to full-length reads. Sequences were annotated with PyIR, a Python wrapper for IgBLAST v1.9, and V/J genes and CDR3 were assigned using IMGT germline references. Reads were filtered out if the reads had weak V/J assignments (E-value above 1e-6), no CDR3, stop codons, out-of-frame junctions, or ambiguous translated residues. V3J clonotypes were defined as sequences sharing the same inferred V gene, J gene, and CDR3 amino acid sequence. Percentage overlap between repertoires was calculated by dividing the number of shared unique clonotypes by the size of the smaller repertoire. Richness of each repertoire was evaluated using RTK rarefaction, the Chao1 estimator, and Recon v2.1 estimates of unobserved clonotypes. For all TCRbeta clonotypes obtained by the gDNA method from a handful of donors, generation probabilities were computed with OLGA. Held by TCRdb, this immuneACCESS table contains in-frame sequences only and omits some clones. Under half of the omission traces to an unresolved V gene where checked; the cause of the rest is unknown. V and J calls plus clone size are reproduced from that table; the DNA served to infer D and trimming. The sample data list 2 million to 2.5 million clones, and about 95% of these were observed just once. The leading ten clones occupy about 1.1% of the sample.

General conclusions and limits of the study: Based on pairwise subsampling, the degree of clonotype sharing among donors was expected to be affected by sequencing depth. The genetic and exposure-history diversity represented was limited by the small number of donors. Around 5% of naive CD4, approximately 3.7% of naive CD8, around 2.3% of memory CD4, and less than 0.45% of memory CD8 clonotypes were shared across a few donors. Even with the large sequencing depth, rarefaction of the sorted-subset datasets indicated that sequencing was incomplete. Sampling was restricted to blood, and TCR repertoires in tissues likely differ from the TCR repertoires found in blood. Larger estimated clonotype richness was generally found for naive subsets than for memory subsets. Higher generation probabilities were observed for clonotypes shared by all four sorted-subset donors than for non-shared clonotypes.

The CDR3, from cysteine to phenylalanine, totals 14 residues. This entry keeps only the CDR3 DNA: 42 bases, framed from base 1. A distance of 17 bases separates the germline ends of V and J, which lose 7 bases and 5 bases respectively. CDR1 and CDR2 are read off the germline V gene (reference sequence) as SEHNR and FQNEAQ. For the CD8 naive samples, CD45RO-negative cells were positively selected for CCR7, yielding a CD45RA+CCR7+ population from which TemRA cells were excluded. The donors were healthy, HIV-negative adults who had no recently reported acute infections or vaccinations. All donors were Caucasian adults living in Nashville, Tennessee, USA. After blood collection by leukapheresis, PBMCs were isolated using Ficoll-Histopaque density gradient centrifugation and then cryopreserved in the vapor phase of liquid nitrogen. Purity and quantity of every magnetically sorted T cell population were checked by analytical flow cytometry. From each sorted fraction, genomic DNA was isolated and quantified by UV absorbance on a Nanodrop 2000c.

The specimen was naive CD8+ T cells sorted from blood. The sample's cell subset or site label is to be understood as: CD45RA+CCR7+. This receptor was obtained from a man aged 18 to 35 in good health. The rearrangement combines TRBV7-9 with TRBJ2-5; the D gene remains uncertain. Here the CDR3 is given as CASTVPGEGETQYF. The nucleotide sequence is TGTGCCAGCACCGTGCCTGGGGAAGGGGAGACCCAGTACTTC.